The 25 T cell receptor beta chains given below trace back to one sample, sequenced in a study of T cell clonotyping in hematopoietic cell transplantation. Profiling relied on immunoSEQ multiplex PCR, and the TCRdb table lists in-frame clones only, not all of them. The table has roughly 10,000 clones, 75% to 80% seen once. The sample consisted of peripheral blood mononuclear cells, taken 180 days after allogeneic stem cell transplant. These receptors came from a female patient between 50 and 60 years old who had an allogeneic stem cell transplant from a related donor, so the T cells may come from the graft donor. Some clones in this sample may be carry-over from other donors' samples.

The J gene is TRBJ1-5, the V gene TRBV7-8; no reliable D call. The CDR3 contains 15 residues. V was pared by 6 bases and J by 2 bases, with 14 bases between. CDR1 is SGHVS and CDR2 is FQNEAQ in the germline V gene. The CDR3 is CASSSARGGNQPQHF. The CDR3, as DNA: TGTGCCAGCAGTTCAGCGCGGGGTGGCAATCAGCCCCAGCATTTT.

The genes are TRBV5-4 and TRBJ1-1; 7 nucleotides agree with TRBD1. The ends lost 2 bases at V and 5 bases at J; junction bases unmatched: 9. This CDR3 is built from 15 residues. Germline V gene sequence: CDR1 SGHNT, CDR2 YYREEE (reference sequence). The DNA of the CDR3 is TGTGCCAGCAGCTTAAGAGGGGGCTCGAGGACTGAAGCTTTCTTT. Protein: CASSLRGGSRTEAFF.

V is TRBV20-1 and J is TRBJ1-4, with D perhaps TRBD1 (5 bases). The germline CDR1 and CDR2 sequences are DFQATT and SNEGSKA (reference sequence). The CDR3 length is 11 residues. V was trimmed by 5 bases and J by 9 bases, leaving 10 bases between them. This CDR3 reads CSARAGKKLFF. CDR3 DNA: TGCAGTGCTCGGGCAGGGAAAAAACTGTTTTTT.

CDR3 DNA sequence: TGTGCCAGCAGTATCGACAGGGGAGGAAGTCAGCCCCAGCATTTT. Translated, it gives CASSIDRGGSQPQHF. The chain is built from TRBV6-5 and TRBJ1-5, with 8 positions matching TRBD1. V was clipped by 5 bases and J by 6 bases; unmatched bases: 9. Germline CDR1 and CDR2: MNHEY and SVGAGI. The CDR3 length is 15 residues.

The V gene is TRBV29-1, the J gene TRBJ1-5, with D maybe TRBD1 (6 bases). Trimming took 7 bases from V and 5 from J, leaving 12 bases between them. From germline, CDR1 is SQVTM and CDR2 ANQGSEA. This CDR3 spans 12 amino acids. CDR3 loop: CSAGDTYQPQHF. The CDR3 region has the DNA TGCAGCGCCGGGGACACCTATCAGCCCCAGCATTTT.

J is TRBJ2-3 and V is TRBV4-2; D possibly corresponds to TRBD2 (6 bases). Trimming shortened V by 0 bases and J by 3 bases, and 16 bases separated the two germline ends. This CDR3 has 17 residues. The V gene's germline CDR1 is LGHNA and CDR2 YNFKEQ. CDR3: CASSQDLLAEITDTQYF. Here the CDR3 DNA reads TGTGCCAGCAGCCAAGATCTATTAGCGGAGATTACAGATACGCAGTATTTT.

The chain is built from TRBV11-3 and TRBJ1-2, with D perhaps TRBD1 (6 bases). Per germline, CDR1 SGHNT and CDR2 YENEEA. Trimming took off 3 bases at V and 4 bases at J, with 12 bases between the two ends. The CDR3 extends over 14 amino acids. CDR3: CASSFNREGYGYTF. In DNA, the CDR3 is TGTGCCAGCAGCTTTAACAGGGAAGGCTATGGCTACACCTTC.

The chain carries TRBV19 and TRBJ2-1; no clear D gene. Germline V gene data show CDR1 as LNHDA and CDR2 as SQIVND (reference sequence). CDR3 size: 12 residues. V lost 5 bases to trimming and J lost 4 bases, with 6 bases between them. DNA for the CDR3: TGTGCCAGTAGTTCAGCGTACAATGAGCAGTTCTTC. It specifies CASSSAYNEQFF.

V and J are TRBV9 and TRBJ2-3; TRBD2 aligns across 11 bases. After removal of 2 bases from V and 1 base from J, the junction contained 3 bases not matched to a gene. Germline V gives CDR1 SGDLS, CDR2 YYNGEE. CDR3 length: 16 amino acids. The CDR3 nucleotides read TGTGCCAGCAGCGTGACGGGACTAGCGGGCACAGATACGCAGTATTTT. Translated, it gives CASSVTGLAGTDTQYF.

The V gene is TRBV25-1, the J gene TRBJ2-5, with D possibly matching TRBD2 (5 bases). CDR3 length: 15 residues. CDR1 and CDR2 from the germline V gene are MGHDK and SYGVNS. V lost 3 bases and J 0 bases, leaving 11 bases between the germline ends. As DNA, the CDR3 is TGTGCCAGCAGTGAGAGCGGCGGTTACCAAGAGACCCAGTACTTC. It encodes CASSESGGYQETQYF. The full variable domain, with the rest looked up from reference TRBV25-1 and TRBJ2-5, is EADIYQTPRYLVIGTGKKITLECSQTMGHDKMYWYQQDPGMELHLIHYSYGVNSTEKGDLSSESTVSRIRTEHFPLTLESARPSHTSQYLCASSESGGYQETQYFGPGTRLLVL.

The V and J genes are TRBV5-1 and TRBJ2-6; D uncertain. CDR1 and CDR2 (germline): SGHRS, YFSETQ. The length of the CDR3 is 15 residues. V lost 0 bases to trimming and J lost 0 bases, with 4 bases between them. The CDR3: CASSLGGSGANVLTF. The CDR3 coding sequence is TGCGCCAGCAGCTTGGGCGGCTCTGGGGCCAACGTCCTGACTTTC.

This clone was seen only once. The V gene is TRBV19, the J gene TRBJ2-7, with 9 bases matching TRBD1. The CDR3 runs to 14 residues. Trimming at V came to 4 bases and at J to 3 bases, leaving 4 bases not matched to a gene. Per germline, CDR1 LNHDA and CDR2 SQIVND (reference sequence). CDR3 nucleotide sequence: TGTGCCAGTAGTACGGGACAGGGAGACTACGAGCAGTACTTC. Amino acids: CASSTGQGDYEQYF.

CDR3 nucleotide sequence: TGTGCCAGCAGCCATGGGAGCACGGGGGAGCTGTTTTTT. This gives the protein CASSHGSTGELFF. The chain is built from TRBV7-2 and TRBJ2-2, with D tentatively TRBD2 (5 bases). Germline CDR1 SGHTA, CDR2 FQGNSA. V dropped 5 bases and J dropped 8 bases, with 12 bases sitting between them. The CDR3 has 13 amino acids.

The rearrangement uses TRBV5-1 and TRBJ2-5, with D uncertain. The CDR3 contains 14 residues. Germline values: CDR1 SGHRS, CDR2 YFSETQ. Deletions cut 0 bases from V and 1 base from J, with 7 bases between. The CDR3: CASSLGPIQETQYF. The CDR3, as DNA: TGCGCCAGCAGCTTGGGACCAATCCAAGAGACCCAGTACTTC. The full variable domain, rest sourced from reference TRBV5-1 and TRBJ2-5, is KAGVTQTPRYLIKTRGQQVTLSCSPISGHRSVSWYQQTPGQGLQFLFEYFSETQRNKGNFPGRFSGRQFSNSRSEMNVSTLELGDSALYLCASSLGPIQETQYFGPGTRLLVL.

This sequence joins TRBV4-1 and TRBJ2-2, with 7 bases aligning to TRBD1. Germline loops: CDR1 MGHRA, CDR2 YSYEKL. V lost 4 bases, J lost 4 bases, and 15 bases stayed unmatched. The CDR3 spans 18 residues. CDR3 amino acids: CASSPASRQGSGTGELFF. The CDR3 DNA reads TGCGCCAGCAGCCCGGCTTCGAGACAGGGTTCGGGCACCGGGGAGCTGTTTTTT.

The rearrangement joins TRBV7-2 to TRBJ1-5, with D uncertain. The CDR3 loop spans 13 amino acids. Trimming took off 4 bases at V and 4 bases at J, with 8 bases between the two ends. Germline CDR1 and CDR2: SGHTA and FQGNSA. CDR3 sequence reads: CASSSLGNQPQHF. The CDR3 DNA reads TGTGCCAGCAGCTCCCTCGGTAATCAGCCCCAGCATTTT.

This sequence joins TRBV30 and TRBJ1-5; D is uncertain. Trimming pared 4 bases from V and 1 base from J, leaving 8 bases between. The CDR3 extends over 13 amino acids. Germline lookup yields CDR1 GTSNPN and CDR2 SVGIG (reference sequence). DNA of the CDR3: TGTGCCTGGAACAAGGCAAGCAATCAGCCCCAGCATTTT. Translating it yields CAWNKASNQPQHF.

This chain uses TRBV5-5 with TRBJ1-1; TRBD1 might be the D (6 bases). From germline, CDR1 is SGHKS and CDR2 YYEKEE (reference sequence). V was shortened by 4 bases and J by 6 bases, with 13 bases between the two germline ends. This CDR3 has 13 amino acids. CDR3 sequence (DNA): TGTGCCAGCAGCACAACAGGGTCCCCTGAAGCTTTCTTT. This sequence encodes CASSTTGSPEAFF. Full variable domain (missing parts from reference TRBV5-5 and TRBJ1-1): DAGVTQSPTHLIKTRGQQVTLRCSPISGHKSVSWYQQVLGQGPQFIFQYYEKEERGRGNFPDRFSARQFPNYSSELNVNALLLGDSALYLCASSTTGSPEAFFGQGTRLTVV.

This clone has more than one count but fewer than ten. This CDR3 is CSGQYPQETQYF. The DNA of the CDR3 is TGCAGCGGACAATACCCTCAAGAGACCCAGTACTTC. This chain joins TRBV29-1 and TRBJ2-5; D gene unclear. This CDR3 comprises 12 residues. With 7 bases removed from V and 2 bases from J, the gap between germline ends came to 11 bases. Germline CDR1 is SQVTM and CDR2 is ANQGSEA.

The chain has TRBV4-1 and TRBJ2-1; D unclear. The length of the CDR3 is 13 residues. Germline loops: CDR1 MGHRA, CDR2 YSYEKL. Trimming pared 0 bases from V and 5 bases from J, leaving 5 bases between. The DNA of the CDR3 is TGCGCCAGCAGCCAAGACGGAGACAATGAGCAGTTCTTC. As protein: CASSQDGDNEQFF.

The chain links TRBV9 to TRBJ2-2, with D perhaps TRBD1 or TRBD2 (6 bases each). Germline loops: CDR1 SGDLS, CDR2 YYNGEE. The CDR3 contains 15 residues. V was trimmed by 4 bases and J by 3 bases, leaving 13 bases between them. CDR3: CASSSWGADTGELFF. The CDR3 region has the DNA TGTGCCAGCAGCTCATGGGGGGCCGACACCGGGGAGCTGTTTTTT.

This chain links TRBV6-5 with TRBJ1-1; D gene unclear. Trimming shortened V by 6 bases and J by 0 bases, and 8 bases separated the two germline ends. Looked up from germline, CDR1 is MNHEY and CDR2 is SVGAGI. The CDR3 is 13 residues long. CDR3 sequence: CASRSIMNTEAFF. The CDR3 DNA is TGTGCCAGCAGATCGATTATGAACACTGAAGCTTTCTTT.

Here the CDR3 DNA reads TGTGCCAGCAGCCCCCGATTCAAGAGCTCCTACAATGAGCAGTTCTTC. Residues: CASSPRFKSSYNEQFF. The chain has TRBV7-2 and TRBJ2-1; D unresolved. V was clipped by 5 bases and J by 0 bases, with 14 bases between them. Germline V gene sequence: CDR1 SGHTA, CDR2 FQGNSA. This CDR3 contains 16 residues.

The chain links TRBV4-3 to TRBJ2-1; 8 bases align to TRBD2. After removal of 1 base from V and 4 bases from J, the junction contained 9 bases not matched to a gene. This CDR3 spans 17 amino acids. Germline CDR1 reads LGHNA; CDR2 reads YSLEER. The DNA of the CDR3 is TGCGCCAGCAGCCAAGGGAACCCGCTAGCGGGTTACAATGAGCAGTTCTTC. The encoded protein is CASSQGNPLAGYNEQFF.

The chain joins TRBV5-1 to TRBJ2-1, with D unresolved. The CDR3 consists of 15 residues. V was cut by 2 bases and J by 8 bases, with 17 bases left in between. Germline V CDR1 and CDR2: SGHRS, YFSETQ. The DNA of the CDR3 is TGCGCCAGCAGCTTCGGGCTGCGAGGAAGTGATGAGCAGTTCTTC. It is translated as CASSFGLRGSDEQFF.